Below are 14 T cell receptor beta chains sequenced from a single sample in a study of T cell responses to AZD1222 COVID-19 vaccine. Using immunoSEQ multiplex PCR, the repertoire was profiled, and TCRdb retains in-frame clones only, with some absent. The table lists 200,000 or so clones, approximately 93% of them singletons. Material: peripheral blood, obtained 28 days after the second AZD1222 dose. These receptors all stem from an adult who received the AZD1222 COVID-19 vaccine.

CDR3 protein: CASSFWGHDTDTQYF. CDR3 bases: TGTGCCAGCAGCTTTTGGGGACACGACACAGATACGCAGTATTTT. V and J are TRBV9 and TRBJ2-3; D is possibly TRBD1 (6 bases). V was shortened by 4 bases and J by 2 bases, with 14 bases between the two germline ends. CDR1 is SGDLS and CDR2 is YYNGEE in the germline V gene. The CDR3 extends over 15 amino acids.

CDR3 protein: CASAPPGRALYEQYF. The CDR3 bases are TGCGCCAGCGCCCCGCCCGGGAGGGCCCTATACGAGCAGTACTTC. The rearrangement joins TRBV5-1 to TRBJ2-7; 8 bases align to TRBD2. Germline V lookup: CDR1 SGHRS, CDR2 YFSETQ. V gave up 7 bases and J gave up 4 bases; unmatched junction bases: 13. The CDR3 is 15 amino acids. The variable domain in full, completed from reference TRBV5-1 and TRBJ2-7, reads KAGVTQTPRYLIKTRGQQVTLSCSPISGHRSVSWYQQTPGQGLQFLFEYFSETQRNKGNFPGRFSGRQFSNSRSEMNVSTLELGDSALYLCASAPPGRALYEQYFGPGTRLTVT.

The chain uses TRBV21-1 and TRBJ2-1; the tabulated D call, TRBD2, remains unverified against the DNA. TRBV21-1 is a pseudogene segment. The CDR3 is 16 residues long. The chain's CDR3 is CASSKAPAGGPHEQFF. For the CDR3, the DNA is TGTGCCAGCAGCAAAGCCCCAGCGGGGGGGCCCCATGAGCAGTTCTTC.

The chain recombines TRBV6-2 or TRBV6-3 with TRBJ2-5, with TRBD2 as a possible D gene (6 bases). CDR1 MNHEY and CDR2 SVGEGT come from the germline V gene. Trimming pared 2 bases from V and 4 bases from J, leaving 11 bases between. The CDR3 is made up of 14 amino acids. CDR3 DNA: TGTGCCAGCAGTTACCGGGGGACCCTAGAGACCCAGTACTTC. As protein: CASSYRGTLETQYF.

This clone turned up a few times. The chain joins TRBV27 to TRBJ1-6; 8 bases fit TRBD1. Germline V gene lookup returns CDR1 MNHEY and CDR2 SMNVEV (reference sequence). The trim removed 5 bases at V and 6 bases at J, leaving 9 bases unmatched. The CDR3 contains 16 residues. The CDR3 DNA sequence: TGTGCCAGCAGTCCTTTATTTGACAGGGGTAATTCACCCCTCCACTTT. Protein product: CASSPLFDRGNSPLHF.

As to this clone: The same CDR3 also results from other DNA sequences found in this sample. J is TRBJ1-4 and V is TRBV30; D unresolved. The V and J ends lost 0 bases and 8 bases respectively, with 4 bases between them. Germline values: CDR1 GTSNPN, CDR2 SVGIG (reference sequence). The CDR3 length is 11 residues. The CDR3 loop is CAWSVSEKLFF. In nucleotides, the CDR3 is TGTGCCTGGAGTGTCTCCGAAAAACTGTTTTTT. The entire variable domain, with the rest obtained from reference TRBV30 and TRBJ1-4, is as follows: SQTIHQWPATLVQPVGSPLSLECTVEGTSNPNLYWYRQAAGRGLQLLFYSVGIGQISSEVPQNLSASRPQDRQFILSSKKLLLSDSGFYLCAWSVSEKLFFGSGTQLSVL.

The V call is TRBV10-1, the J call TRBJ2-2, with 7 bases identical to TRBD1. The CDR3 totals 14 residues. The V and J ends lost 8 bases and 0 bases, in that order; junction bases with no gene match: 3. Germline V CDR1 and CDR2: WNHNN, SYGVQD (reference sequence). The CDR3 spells CASAGQANTGELFF. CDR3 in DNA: TGCGCCAGCGCCGGACAGGCGAACACCGGGGAGCTGTTTTTT.

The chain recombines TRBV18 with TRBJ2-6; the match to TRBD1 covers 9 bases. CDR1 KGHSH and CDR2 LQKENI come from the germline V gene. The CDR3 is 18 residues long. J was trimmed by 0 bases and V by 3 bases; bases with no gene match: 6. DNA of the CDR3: TGTGCCAGCTCACCCCGGGACAGGGCGAACTCTGGGGCCAACGTCCTGACTTTC. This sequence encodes CASSPRDRANSGANVLTF.

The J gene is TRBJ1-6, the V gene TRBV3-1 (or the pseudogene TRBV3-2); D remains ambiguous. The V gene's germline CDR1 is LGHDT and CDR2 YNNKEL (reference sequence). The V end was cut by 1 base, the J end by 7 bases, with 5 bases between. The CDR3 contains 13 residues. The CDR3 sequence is CASSQAPNSPLHF. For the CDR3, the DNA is TGTGCCAGCAGCCAAGCCCCCAATTCACCCCTCCACTTT.

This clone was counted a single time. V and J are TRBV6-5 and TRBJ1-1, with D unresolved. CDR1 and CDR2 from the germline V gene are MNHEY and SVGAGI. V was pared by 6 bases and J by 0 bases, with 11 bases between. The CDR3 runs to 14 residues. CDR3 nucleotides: TGTGCCAGCAGACCAACAGAGCTGAACACTGAAGCTTTCTTT. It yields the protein CASRPTELNTEAFF.

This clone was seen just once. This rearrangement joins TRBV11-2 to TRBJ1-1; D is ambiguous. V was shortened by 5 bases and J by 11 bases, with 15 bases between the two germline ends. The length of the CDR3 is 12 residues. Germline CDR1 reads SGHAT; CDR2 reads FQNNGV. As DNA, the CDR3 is TGTGCCAGCAGCCGCAACCTAGGGCGGGCTTTCTTT. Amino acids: CASSRNLGRAFF.

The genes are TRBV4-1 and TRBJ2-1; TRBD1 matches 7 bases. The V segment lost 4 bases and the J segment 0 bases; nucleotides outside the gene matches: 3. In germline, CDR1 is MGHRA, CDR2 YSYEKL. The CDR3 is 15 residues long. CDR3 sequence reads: CASSLTGASYNEQFF. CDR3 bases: TGCGCCAGCAGCCTTACAGGGGCCTCCTACAATGAGCAGTTCTTC.

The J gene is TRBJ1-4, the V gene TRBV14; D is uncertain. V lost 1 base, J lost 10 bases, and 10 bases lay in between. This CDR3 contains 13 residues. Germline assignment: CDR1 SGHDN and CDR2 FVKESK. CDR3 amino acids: CASSQVVQTKLFF. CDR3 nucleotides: TGTGCCAGCAGCCAAGTTGTTCAGACAAAACTGTTTTTT.

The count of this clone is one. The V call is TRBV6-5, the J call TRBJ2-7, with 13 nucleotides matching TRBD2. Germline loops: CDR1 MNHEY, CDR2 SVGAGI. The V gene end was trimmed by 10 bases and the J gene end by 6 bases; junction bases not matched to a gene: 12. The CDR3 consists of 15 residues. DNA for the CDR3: TGTGCCACCATTCCCCCCGGACTAGCGGGGGCCGAGCAGTACTTC. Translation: CATIPPGLAGAEQYF.